Listed below are T cell receptor beta chains from one sample, sequenced in a study of T cell responses to AZD1222 COVID-19 vaccine. Clones were read by immunoSEQ multiplex PCR, and TCRdb kept only the in-frame ones, dropping some. The sample holds 95,000 to 150,000 clones, about nine tenths seen once. The starting material was peripheral blood, obtained on day 0 of AZD1222 vaccination. Source of these receptors: an adult in good health. CDR3s include the opening cysteine and the closing phenylalanine or tryptophan. Each record gives: V gene, J gene, CDR3 length, D gene, CDR3 DNA, CDR3 protein. A D gene is named only where the DNA matches it firmly.

TRBV7-2	TRBJ1-5	14	TRBD1	TGTGCCAGCACCACAGGGGAGGGCAATCAGCCCCAGCATTTT	CASTTGEGNQPQHF
TRBV6-2/TRBV6-3	TRBJ1-3	14	TRBD1	TGTGCCAGCAGTTACGACAGGGCTGGAAACACCATATATTTT	CASSYDRAGNTIYF
TRBV7-7	TRBJ2-3	14	-	TGTGCCAGCAGCTTAAACGTGGGCCCAGATACGCAGTATTTT	CASSLNVGPDTQYF
TRBV2	TRBJ2-1	14	TRBD1	TGTGCCAGCAATCCGGGACAGGGGGAGGCTGAGCAGTTCTTC	CASNPGQGEAEQFF
TRBV7-8	TRBJ2-7	15	-	TGTGCCAGCAGCTTAAAGCGGATGGCCCCTTACGAGCAGTACTTC	CASSLKRMAPYEQYF
TRBV28	TRBJ1-5	14	TRBD1	TGTGCCAGCAGTTTTCTACAGGGGCCTCAGCCCCAGCATTTT	CASSFLQGPQPQHF
TRBV4-1	TRBJ2-7	16	TRBD1	TGCGCCAGCAGCCAAAATATATTGGGACAGGGTTACGAGCAGTACTTC	CASSQNILGQGYEQYF
TRBV21-1	TRBJ2-7	15	-	TGTGCCAGCAGCAAAGAAGAAGGGGGCAACTACGAGCAGTACTTC	CASSKEEGGNYEQYF
TRBV5-1	TRBJ1-3	10	-	TGCGCCCGACGTCCAAACACCATATATTTT	CARRPNTIYF
TRBV6-2/TRBV6-3	TRBJ1-6	14	TRBD1	TGTGCCAGCAGTTACTCAGGACAGGGGTCACCCCTCCACTTT	CASSYSGQGSPLHF
TRBV5-6	TRBJ1-1	12	-	TGTGCCAGCAGCCAGACGGCTGCTGAAGCTTTCTTT	CASSQTAAEAFF
TRBV18	TRBJ1-5	14	-	TGTGCCAGCTCACTGTTCCTGATCGGTCAGCCCCAGCATTTT	CASSLFLIGQPQHF
TRBV12-3/TRBV12-4	TRBJ1-2	12	-	TGTGCCAGCAGTTTACAGGGCTATGGCTACACCTTC	CASSLQGYGYTF
TRBV12-5	TRBJ1-5	18	TRBD1	TGTGCTAGTGGTTTGGATTCTTGGGACAGAGAGAGTCTTCAGCCCCAGCATTTT	CASGLDSWDRESLQPQHF
TRBV29-1	TRBJ1-4	13	-	TGCAGCGTTGGGAGGGATGTGGGTGAAAAACTGTTTTTT	CSVGRDVGEKLFF
TRBV5-8	TRBJ2-2	15	-	TGTGCCAGCAGCTTGCATATCGCGAACACCGGGGAGCTGTTTTTT	CASSLHIANTGELFF
TRBV4-1	TRBJ2-7	14	-	TGCGCCAGCAGCCGGGAGTTCAATGTATACGAGCAGTACTTC	CASSREFNVYEQYF
TRBV27	TRBJ1-6	15	TRBD1	TGTGCCAGCAGTTTCAGGGGGGACTTAAATTCACCCCTCCACTTT	CASSFRGDLNSPLHF